The clone carrying this T cell receptor beta chain came up a few times. The data belong to a study of T-cell memory formation after mild COVID-19. MiXCR was run by TCRdb on the 5' RACE reads, yielding one entry per CDR3 protein. Among approximately 150,000 distinct CDR3 sequences listed, about an eighth were seen once. V was pared by 0 bases and J by 0 bases, with 1 base of the junction left unmatched. This CDR3 is 15 amino acids long. From germline, CDR1 is SGDLS and CDR2 YYNGEE. The sequence was collected from a man younger than 35 who had mild COVID-19 (a few samples of this study predate the infection). Cell type and time point are not known. Input material: PBMCs or a T cell subset sorted from them (not recorded which). This chain uses TRBV9 with TRBJ1-1, with TRBD1 matching over 8 bases. The CDR3 coding sequence is TGTGCCAGCAGCGTAGGGGACAGGTTGAACACTGAAGCTTTCTTT. It yields the protein CASSVGDRLNTEAFF.